One sample yielded the 19 T cell receptor beta chains listed below, sequenced in a study of cytomegalovirus exposure and HLA in healthy donors. 60 Vbeta and 13 Jbeta primers were used in PCR. Clones were read by immunoSEQ multiplex PCR, and TCRdb kept only the in-frame ones, dropping some. The sample lists about 170,000 clones, 76% occurring once. Sequencing was performed on PBMCs. The source is a female donor in good health and CMV-seronegative.

This clone was detected a few times. The V gene is TRBV30, the J gene TRBJ2-5; 12 bases fit TRBD2. This CDR3 has 15 amino acids. Germline loops: CDR1 GTSNPN, CDR2 SVGIG (reference sequence). Trimming took 5 bases from V and 5 from J; bases not matched to a gene: 9. The CDR3, as DNA: TGTGCCTGGGTTAAAGGACTAGCGGGGTTGGAGACCCAGTACTTC. Its protein product is CAWVKGLAGLETQYF.

The chain joins TRBV7-9 to TRBJ1-6; D is uncertain. Germline CDR1 and CDR2: SEHNR and FQNEAQ (reference sequence). The V gene lost 8 bases and the J gene lost 10 bases, with 15 bases spanning the gap. The CDR3 has 13 amino acids. This CDR3 is CASAREGGSPLHF. The CDR3 region has the DNA TGTGCCAGCGCCCGCGAGGGAGGATCACCCCTCCACTTT.

In DNA form, the CDR3 reads TGTGCCTGGAGTGTACACAGGATGCAGACCCAGTACTTC. This translates into CAWSVHRMQTQYF. The V gene is TRBV30, the J gene TRBJ2-5; possible D gene TRBD1, 5 bases. Trimming took off 0 bases at V and 6 bases at J, with 11 bases between the two ends. This CDR3 region has 13 residues. CDR1 GTSNPN and CDR2 SVGIG come from the germline V gene (reference sequence).

Note on this clone: The junction shows a germline mismatch at one end, possibly a read error. The gene calls are TRBV2 and TRBJ2-6; maybe TRBD1 (5 bases). CDR1 is SNHLY, CDR2 FYNNEI, per germline. The CDR3 sequence is 14 residues long. In DNA, the CDR3 is TGTGCCAGCAGGGGTGACTCTGGGGCCAACGGCCTGACTTTC. Translated, it gives CASRGDSGANGLTF.

The chain recombines TRBV29-1 with TRBJ1-5, with TRBD1 matching 7 bases. The CDR3 is 13 amino acids. The V gene end was trimmed by 7 bases and the J gene end by 4 bases; junction bases not matched to a gene: 7. The germline V gene encodes CDR1 SQVTM and CDR2 ANQGSEA. CDR3 residues: CSAGDSFNQPQHF. CDR3 coding DNA: TGCAGCGCCGGGGACAGCTTTAATCAGCCCCAGCATTTT.

This chain uses TRBV5-1 with TRBJ2-3; tentatively, D is TRBD1 (5 bases). Deletions cut 3 bases from V and 1 base from J, with 18 bases between. Germline CDR1 reads SGHRS; CDR2 reads YFSETQ. The CDR3 is made up of 17 amino acids. CDR3 sequence: CASSYGFGAQGTDTQYF. Written as DNA, the CDR3 is TGCGCCAGCAGCTACGGTTTTGGGGCTCAGGGCACAGATACGCAGTATTTT. The whole variable domain, remainder taken from reference TRBV5-1 and TRBJ2-3, is KAGVTQTPRYLIKTRGQQVTLSCSPISGHRSVSWYQQTPGQGLQFLFEYFSETQRNKGNFPGRFSGRQFSNSRSEMNVSTLELGDSALYLCASSYGFGAQGTDTQYFGPGTRLTVL.

The chain employs TRBV2 and TRBJ2-1; 7 bases line up with TRBD1. Germline CDR1 is SNHLY and CDR2 is FYNNEI. This CDR3 is 13 amino acids long. V shed 6 bases, J shed 8 bases, and the junction held 7 bases outside the gene matches. CDR3: CASRPDRLDEQFF. The CDR3 DNA reads as TGTGCCAGCAGGCCGGACAGGCTAGATGAGCAGTTCTTC.

This chain links TRBV27 with TRBJ1-5; tentatively, D is TRBD1 (5 bases). The CDR3 runs to 13 residues. V lost 4 bases and J lost 2, with 6 bases in between. Germline V gene lookup returns CDR1 MNHEY and CDR2 SMNVEV (reference sequence). CDR3 residues: CASSWGGNQPQHF. CDR3 in DNA: TGTGCCAGCAGTTGGGGGGGCAATCAGCCCCAGCATTTT.

The chain carries TRBV4-2 and TRBJ2-1; 10 bases line up with TRBD2. CDR1 is LGHNA and CDR2 is YNFKEQ in the germline V gene. The CDR3 consists of 17 residues. The V and J ends lost 2 bases and 2 bases, in that order; junction bases with no gene match: 6. DNA of the CDR3: TGTGCCAGCAGCCAAACGGGGACTAGCGAAGCCTACAATGAGCAGTTCTTC. Protein product: CASSQTGTSEAYNEQFF.

The gene calls are TRBV27 and TRBJ1-5; 9 bases align to TRBD1. This CDR3 comprises 15 residues. The junction had 11 bases not matched to a gene; V was cut back by 8 bases and J by 6 bases. Germline loops: CDR1 MNHEY, CDR2 SMNVEV (reference sequence). CDR3 in amino acids: CASLLGTGYGQPQHF. The CDR3 DNA sequence: TGTGCCAGCCTCCTTGGGACAGGGTATGGTCAGCCCCAGCATTTT.

This clone was observed a handful of times. The V and J genes are TRBV6-4 and TRBJ2-2; D remains ambiguous. CDR3 length equals 13 residues. V lost 3 bases and J 4 bases, leaving 6 bases between the germline ends. Germline lookup yields CDR1 MRHNA and CDR2 SNTAGT. The CDR3 DNA sequence: TGTGCCAGCAGTGAAGCGTCCACCGGGGAGCTGTTTTTT. This codes for CASSEASTGELFF.

In its sample, this clone was seen once. V and J are TRBV6-1 and TRBJ2-7; 7 positions agree with TRBD1. The V and J ends lost 5 bases and 1 base, in that order; junction bases with no gene match: 5. The CDR3 is 14 amino acids. Germline V lookup: CDR1 MNHNS, CDR2 SASEGT. The DNA of the CDR3 is TGTGCCAGCAGTATGAACAGGGGATCCTACGAGCAGTACTTC. Its translation: CASSMNRGSYEQYF.

The rearrangement links TRBV29-1 to TRBJ2-7; possibly TRBD1 for D (6 bases). The V gene lost 5 bases and the J gene lost 5 bases, with 13 bases spanning the gap. CDR3 length: 12 residues. Germline V CDR1 and CDR2: SQVTM, ANQGSEA. The CDR3, as DNA: TGCAGCGTTAAACAGGGTGTCCACGAGCAGTACTTC. Its protein is CSVKQGVHEQYF.

V usage is TRBV18 and J usage is TRBJ2-7; TRBD2 aligns across 12 bases. J lost 4 bases, V lost 3 bases, and 4 bases had no gene match. Germline V CDR1 and CDR2: KGHSH, LQKENI. This CDR3 has 15 residues. The CDR3 nucleotides read TGTGCCAGCTCACCCCCGGGACTAGCGGGTTACGAGCAGTACTTC. It codes for CASSPPGLAGYEQYF.

V and J are TRBV10-3 and TRBJ1-5, with 11 bases fitting TRBD1. The germline CDR1 and CDR2 sequences are ENHRY and SYGVKD. The CDR3 is made up of 15 amino acids. The V and J ends lost 6 bases and 2 bases, in that order; junction bases with no gene match: 3. The CDR3 DNA sequence: TGTGCCATCAGATGGACAGGGGGCGGCAATCAGCCCCAGCATTTT. Translation gives CAIRWTGGGNQPQHF.

J is TRBJ2-1 and V is TRBV7-9, with unresolved D. Germline V gene lookup returns CDR1 SEHNR and CDR2 FQNEAQ (reference sequence). The CDR3 runs to 14 residues. V lost 0 bases and J lost 4, with 7 bases in between. CDR3 in DNA: TGTGCCAGCAGCTTAGCGGCTTCGTACAATGAGCAGTTCTTC. Protein product: CASSLAASYNEQFF.

V gene TRBV5-6 combines with J gene TRBJ1-2, with no clear D. The CDR3 extends over 16 amino acids. Germline V gene sequence: CDR1 SGHDT, CDR2 YYEEEE. Trimming removed 4 bases from V and 0 bases from J, with 16 bases in between. As DNA, the CDR3 is TGTGCCAGCAGCCTCGTCGACCGCGGATCTAACTATGGCTACACCTTC. Translated, it gives CASSLVDRGSNYGYTF.

The genes are TRBV6-5 and TRBJ2-7; 11 bases are shared with TRBD1. The V gene end was trimmed by 6 bases and the J gene end by 8 bases; junction bases not matched to a gene: 6. The CDR3 has 13 amino acids. The germline V gene encodes CDR1 MNHEY and CDR2 SVGAGI. CDR3 residues: CASRGTGGMQQYF. Written as DNA, the CDR3 is TGTGCCAGCAGAGGGACAGGGGGTATGCAGCAGTACTTC.

This sequence joins TRBV6-1 and TRBJ2-2, with 8 positions matching TRBD1. Germline V gives CDR1 MNHNS, CDR2 SASEGT. CDR3 length: 16 residues. V was clipped by 0 bases and J by 7 bases; unmatched bases: 7. The CDR3 nucleotides are TGTGCCAGCAGTGAAGCGTGGGCAGGGGGCTTCGGGGAGCTGTTTTTT. This encodes CASSEAWAGGFGELFF.